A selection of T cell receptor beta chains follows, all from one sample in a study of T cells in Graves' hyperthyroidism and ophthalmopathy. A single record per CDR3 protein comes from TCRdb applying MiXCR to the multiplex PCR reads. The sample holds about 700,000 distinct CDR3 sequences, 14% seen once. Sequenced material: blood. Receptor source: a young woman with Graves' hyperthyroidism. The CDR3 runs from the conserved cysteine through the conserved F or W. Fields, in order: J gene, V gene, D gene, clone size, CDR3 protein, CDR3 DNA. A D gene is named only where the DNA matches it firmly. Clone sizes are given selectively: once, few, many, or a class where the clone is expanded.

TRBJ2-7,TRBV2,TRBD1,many,CASSAETGPYEQYF,TGTGCCAGCAGTGCTGAGACAGGGCCCTACGAGCAGTACTTC
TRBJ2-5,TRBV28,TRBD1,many,CASSDRTGIETQYF,TGTGCCAGCAGTGATCGGACAGGGATAGAGACCCAGTACTTC
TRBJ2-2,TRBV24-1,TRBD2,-,CATSDPGLVGELFF,TGTGCCACCAGTGACCCCGGACTAGTGGGGGAGCTGTTTTTT
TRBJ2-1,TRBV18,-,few,CASSFLIPTSRGVGDEQFF,TGTGCCAGCTCATTCCTTATTCCGACTAGTCGAGGCGTCGGGGATGAGCAGTTCTTC
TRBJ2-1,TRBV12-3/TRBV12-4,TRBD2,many,CASRWTSGSYNEQFF,TGTGCCAGCAGGTGGACTAGCGGCTCCTACAATGAGCAGTTCTTC
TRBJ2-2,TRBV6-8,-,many,CASSYSAGKNTGELFF,TGTGCCAGCAGTTACTCGGCGGGAAAGAACACCGGGGAGCTGTTTTTT
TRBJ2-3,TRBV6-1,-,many,CASSLMTGSTDTQYF,TGTGCCAGCAGTCTAATGACCGGTAGCACAGATACGCAGTATTTT
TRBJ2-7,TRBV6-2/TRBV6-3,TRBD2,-,CASGGGRIYEQYF,TGTGCCAGCGGCGGCGGGAGGATCTACGAGCAGTACTTC
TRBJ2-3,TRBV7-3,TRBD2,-,CASSSGTSVGDTQYF,TGTGCCAGCAGCTCCGGGACTAGCGTTGGGGATACGCAGTATTTT
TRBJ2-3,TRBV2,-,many,CASSADRGPDTQYF,TGTGCCAGCAGTGCTGATCGGGGGCCAGATACGCAGTATTTT
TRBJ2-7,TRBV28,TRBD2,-,CASSLSPGSGGYEQYF,TGTGCCAGCAGTTTATCCCCGGGAAGCGGGGGATACGAGCAGTACTTC
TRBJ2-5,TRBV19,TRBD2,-,CASNLGLAEETQYF,TGTGCCAGTAATTTGGGACTAGCGGAGGAGACCCAGTACTTC
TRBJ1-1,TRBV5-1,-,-,CASSLDGGGNTEAFF,TGCGCCAGCAGCTTAGACGGGGGTGGGAACACTGAAGCTTTCTTT
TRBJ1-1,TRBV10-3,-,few,CAITWSPNTEAFF,TGTGCCATCACGTGGAGTCCGAACACTGAAGCTTTCTTT
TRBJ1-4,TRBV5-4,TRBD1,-,CASSSAGGGNEKLFF,TGTGCCAGCAGCTCTGCAGGGGGGGGAAATGAAAAACTGTTTTTT
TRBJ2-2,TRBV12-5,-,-,CASGLQYSVGNTGELFF,TGTGCTAGTGGTTTGCAATACAGTGTGGGGAACACCGGGGAGCTGTTTTTT
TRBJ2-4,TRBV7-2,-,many,CASSLGLGEVVAKNIQYF,TGTGCCAGCAGCTTAGGACTCGGGGAGGTGGTAGCCAAAAACATTCAGTACTTC
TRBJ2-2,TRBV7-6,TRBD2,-,CASSTLRSGGLAGESSTGELFF,TGTGCCAGCAGCACCCTTCGGTCGGGTGGACTAGCGGGAGAGAGTTCCACCGGGGAGCTGTTTTTT
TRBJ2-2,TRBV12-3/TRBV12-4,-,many,CASSFRTPNTGELFF,TGTGCCAGCAGTTTCCGGACACCGAACACCGGGGAGCTGTTTTTT
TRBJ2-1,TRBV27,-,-,CASSLAGGPHNEQFF,TGTGCCAGCAGTTTAGCAGGAGGCCCCCACAATGAGCAGTTCTTC
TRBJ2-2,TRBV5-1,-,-,CASSLTALNTGELFF,TGCGCCAGCAGCTTGACAGCCTTAAACACCGGGGAGCTGTTTTTT
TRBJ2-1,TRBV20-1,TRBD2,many,CSASRVAGEANEQFF,TGCAGTGCTAGTCGGGTAGCGGGAGAGGCCAATGAGCAGTTCTTC
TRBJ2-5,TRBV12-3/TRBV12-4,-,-,CASRTEGGGETQYF,TGTGCCAGCAGGACCGAGGGGGGCGGGGAGACCCAGTACTTC
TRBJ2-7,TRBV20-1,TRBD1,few,CSAGGWDRGPHEQYF,TGCAGTGCTGGTGGTTGGGACAGGGGGCCCCACGAGCAGTACTTC
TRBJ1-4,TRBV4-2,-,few,CASSPGGGQGNEKLFF,TGTGCCAGCAGCCCTGGGGGAGGGCAGGGTAATGAAAAACTGTTTTTT
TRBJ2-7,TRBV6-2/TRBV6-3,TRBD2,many,CASSSRSGGTYEQYF,TGTGCCAGCAGTTCCAGGTCGGGAGGGACCTACGAGCAGTACTTC
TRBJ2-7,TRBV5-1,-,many,CASSLEDTYEQYF,TGCGCCAGCAGCTTGGAGGATACCTACGAGCAGTACTTC
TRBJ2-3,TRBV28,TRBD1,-,CASRETGGTDTQYF,TGTGCCAGCAGAGAAACAGGGGGCACAGATACGCAGTATTTT
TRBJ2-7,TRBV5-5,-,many,CASRTRGGRSYEQYF,TGTGCCAGCAGGACGAGGGGGGGGCGCTCCTACGAGCAGTACTTC
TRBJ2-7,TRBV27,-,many,CASSTARTDYEQYF,TGTGCCAGCAGCACAGCCAGGACAGACTACGAGCAGTACTTC
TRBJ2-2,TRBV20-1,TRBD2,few,CSAWGLAGETGELFF,TGCAGTGCTTGGGGACTAGCGGGAGAAACGGGGGAGCTGTTTTTT
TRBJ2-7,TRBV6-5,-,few,CASSYSKSGPYEQYF,TGTGCCAGCAGTTACTCGAAGTCGGGTCCCTACGAGCAGTACTTC
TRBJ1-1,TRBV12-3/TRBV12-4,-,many,CASSPSGHSNTEAFF,TGTGCCAGCAGTCCTTCGGGACATTCCAACACTGAAGCTTTCTTT
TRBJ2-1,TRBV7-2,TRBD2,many,CASSLVGTSGHNEQFF,TGTGCCAGCAGCTTAGTCGGGACTAGCGGGCACAATGAGCAGTTCTTC
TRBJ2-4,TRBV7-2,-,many,CASSLGGAKNIQYF,TGTGCCAGCAGCTTAGGAGGGGCCAAAAACATTCAGTACTTC